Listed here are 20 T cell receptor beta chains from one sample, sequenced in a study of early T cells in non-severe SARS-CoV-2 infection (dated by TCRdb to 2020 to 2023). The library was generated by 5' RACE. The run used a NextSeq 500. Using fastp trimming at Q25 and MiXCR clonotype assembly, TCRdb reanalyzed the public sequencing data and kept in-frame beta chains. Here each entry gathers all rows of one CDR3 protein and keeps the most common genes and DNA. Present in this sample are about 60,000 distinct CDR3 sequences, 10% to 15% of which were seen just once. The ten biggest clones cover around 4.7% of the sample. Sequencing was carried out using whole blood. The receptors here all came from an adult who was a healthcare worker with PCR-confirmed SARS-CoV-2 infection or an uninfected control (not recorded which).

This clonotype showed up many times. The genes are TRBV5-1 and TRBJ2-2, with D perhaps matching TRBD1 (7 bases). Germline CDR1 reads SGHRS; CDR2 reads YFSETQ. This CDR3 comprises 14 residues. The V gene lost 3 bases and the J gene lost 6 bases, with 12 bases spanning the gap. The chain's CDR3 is CASSSFRGAGELFF. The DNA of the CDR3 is TGCGCCAGCAGCTCCTTCAGGGGGGCCGGGGAGCTGTTTTTT.

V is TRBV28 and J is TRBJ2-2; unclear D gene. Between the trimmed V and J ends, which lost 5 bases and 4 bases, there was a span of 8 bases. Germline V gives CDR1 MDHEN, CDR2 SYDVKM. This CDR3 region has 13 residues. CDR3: CASSTTATGELFF. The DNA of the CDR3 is TGTGCCAGCAGTACCACAGCCACCGGGGAGCTGTTTTTT.

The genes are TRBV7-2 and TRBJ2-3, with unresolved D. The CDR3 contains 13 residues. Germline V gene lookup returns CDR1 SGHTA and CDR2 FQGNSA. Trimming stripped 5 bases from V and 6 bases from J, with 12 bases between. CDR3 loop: CASSPRPRDTQYF. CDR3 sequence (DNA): TGTGCCAGCAGCCCCCGTCCTCGGGATACGCAGTATTTT.

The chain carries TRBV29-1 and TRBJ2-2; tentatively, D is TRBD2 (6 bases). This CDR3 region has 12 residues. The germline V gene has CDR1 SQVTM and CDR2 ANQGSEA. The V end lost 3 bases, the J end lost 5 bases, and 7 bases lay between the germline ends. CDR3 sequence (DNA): TGCAGCGTTGAGGGGGGAACCGGGGAGCTGTTTTTT. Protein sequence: CSVEGGTGELFF.

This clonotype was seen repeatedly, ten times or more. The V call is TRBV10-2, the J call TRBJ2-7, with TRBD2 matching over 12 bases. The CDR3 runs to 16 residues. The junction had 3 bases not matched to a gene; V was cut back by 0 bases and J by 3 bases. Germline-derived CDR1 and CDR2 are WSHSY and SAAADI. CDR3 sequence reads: CASSESLAGGYYEQYF. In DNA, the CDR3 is TGCGCCAGCAGTGAGTCACTAGCGGGAGGTTACTACGAGCAGTACTTC.

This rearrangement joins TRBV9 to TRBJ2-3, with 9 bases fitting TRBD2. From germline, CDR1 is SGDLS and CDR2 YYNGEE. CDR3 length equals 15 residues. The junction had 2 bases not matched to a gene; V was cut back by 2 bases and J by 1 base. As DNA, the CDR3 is TGTGCCAGCAGCGTTATAGCGGGGGGCACAGATACGCAGTATTTT. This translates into CASSVIAGGTDTQYF.

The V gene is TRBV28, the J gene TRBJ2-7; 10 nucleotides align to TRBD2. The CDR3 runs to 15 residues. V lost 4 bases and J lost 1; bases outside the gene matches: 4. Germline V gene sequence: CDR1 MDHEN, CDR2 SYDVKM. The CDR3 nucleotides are TGTGCCAGCAGTTCACCTAGCGGGAGTTCCTACGAGCAGTACTTC. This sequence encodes CASSSPSGSSYEQYF.

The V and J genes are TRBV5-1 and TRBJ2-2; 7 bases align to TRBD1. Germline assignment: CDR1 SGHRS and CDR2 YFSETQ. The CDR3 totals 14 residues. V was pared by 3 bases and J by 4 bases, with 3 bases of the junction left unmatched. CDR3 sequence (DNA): TGCGCCAGCAGCTCGGGACAGCCCACCGGGGAGCTGTTTTTT. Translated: CASSSGQPTGELFF.

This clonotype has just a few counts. For the CDR3, the DNA is TGTGCCATCCGACAGGAGAATGGAAACACCATATATTTT. Translated, it gives CAIRQENGNTIYF. The chain links TRBV10-3 to TRBJ1-3, with a tentative D call TRBD1 (6 bases). Trimming took 8 bases from V and 3 from J, leaving 11 bases between them. In germline, CDR1 is ENHRY, CDR2 SYGVKD. The CDR3 runs 13 residues.

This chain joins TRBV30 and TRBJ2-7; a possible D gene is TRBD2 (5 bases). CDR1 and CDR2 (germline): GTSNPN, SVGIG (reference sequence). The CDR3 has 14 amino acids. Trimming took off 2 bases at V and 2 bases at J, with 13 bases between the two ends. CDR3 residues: CAWSRPPAAYEQYF. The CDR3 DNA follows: TGTGCCTGGAGTCGACCCCCAGCGGCCTACGAGCAGTACTTC.

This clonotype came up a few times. CDR3: CASSLYRTGGADTQYF. The DNA for the CDR3 is TGCGCCAGCAGCTTGTACCGGACAGGGGGCGCAGATACGCAGTATTTT. J is TRBJ2-3 and V is TRBV5-1; TRBD1 matches 11 bases. Germline V CDR1 and CDR2: SGHRS, YFSETQ. The V and J ends lost 1 base and 4 bases, in that order; junction bases with no gene match: 5. The CDR3 extends over 16 amino acids. Using reference TRBV5-1 and TRBJ2-3 for the parts outside the CDR3, the full variable domain is KAGVTQTPRYLIKTRGQQVTLSCSPISGHRSVSWYQQTPGQGLQFLFEYFSETQRNKGNFPGRFSGRQFSNSRSEMNVSTLELGDSALYLCASSLYRTGGADTQYFGPGTRLTVL.

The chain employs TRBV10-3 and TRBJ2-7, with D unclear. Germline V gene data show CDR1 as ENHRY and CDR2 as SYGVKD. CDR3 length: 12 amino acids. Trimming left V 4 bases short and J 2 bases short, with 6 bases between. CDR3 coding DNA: TGTGCCATCAGTGGGGAAGCCTACGAGCAGTACTTC. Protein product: CAISGEAYEQYF.

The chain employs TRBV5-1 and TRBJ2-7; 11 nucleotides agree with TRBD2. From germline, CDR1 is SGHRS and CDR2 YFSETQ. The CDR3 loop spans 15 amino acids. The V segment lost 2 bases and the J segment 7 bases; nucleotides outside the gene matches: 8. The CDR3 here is CASSLNSGGAEEQYF. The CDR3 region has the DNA TGCGCCAGCAGCTTAAATAGCGGGGGGGCGGAAGAGCAGTACTTC.

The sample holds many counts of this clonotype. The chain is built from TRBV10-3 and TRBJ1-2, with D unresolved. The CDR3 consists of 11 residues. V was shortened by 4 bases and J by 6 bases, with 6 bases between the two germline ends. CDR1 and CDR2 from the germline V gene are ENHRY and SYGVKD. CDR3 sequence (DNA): TGTGCCATCAGTGGGGAGGATGGCTACACCTTC. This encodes CAISGEDGYTF.

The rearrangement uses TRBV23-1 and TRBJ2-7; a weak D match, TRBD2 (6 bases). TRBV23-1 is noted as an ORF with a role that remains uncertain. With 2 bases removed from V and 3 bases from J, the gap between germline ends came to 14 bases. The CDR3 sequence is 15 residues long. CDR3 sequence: CASSQIHETSYEQYF. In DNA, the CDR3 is TGCGCCAGCAGTCAAATCCACGAGACTAGCTACGAGCAGTACTTC.

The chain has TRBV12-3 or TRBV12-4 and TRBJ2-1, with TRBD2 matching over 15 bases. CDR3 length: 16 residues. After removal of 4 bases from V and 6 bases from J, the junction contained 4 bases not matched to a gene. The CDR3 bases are TGTGCCAGCAGTTCGGGACTAGCGGGAGGCCTCAATGAGCAGTTCTTC. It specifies CASSSGLAGGLNEQFF.

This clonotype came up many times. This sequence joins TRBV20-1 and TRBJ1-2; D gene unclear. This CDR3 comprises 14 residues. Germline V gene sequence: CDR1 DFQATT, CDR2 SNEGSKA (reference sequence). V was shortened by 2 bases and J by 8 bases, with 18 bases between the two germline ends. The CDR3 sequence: CSARFQQTSEGYTF. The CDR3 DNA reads TGCAGTGCTAGATTCCAACAGACCTCAGAAGGCTACACCTTC.

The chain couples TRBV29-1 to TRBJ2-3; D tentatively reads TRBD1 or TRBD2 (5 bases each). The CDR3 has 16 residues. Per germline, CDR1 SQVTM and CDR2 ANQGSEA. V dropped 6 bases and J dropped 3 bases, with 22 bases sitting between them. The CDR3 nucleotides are TGCAGCGTGGCCCCCTGGGACCTCCTGGAGACAGATACGCAGTATTTT. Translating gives CSVAPWDLLETDTQYF.

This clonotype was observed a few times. The CDR3 region is CASSPWANEKLFF. In DNA, the CDR3 is TGTGCCAGCAGCCCGTGGGCAAATGAAAAACTGTTTTTT. This chain connects TRBV7-2 to TRBJ1-4; unclear D gene. CDR1 SGHTA and CDR2 FQGNSA come from the germline V gene. The CDR3 is 13 amino acids. V lost 5 bases and J lost 5, with 9 bases in between.

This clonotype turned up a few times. The CDR3 sequence is CASSLGVPNTEAFF. CDR3 in DNA: TGTGCCAGCAGCTTAGGTGTTCCGAACACTGAAGCTTTCTTT. This sequence joins TRBV7-9 and TRBJ1-1; D remains unclear. The CDR3 is 14 amino acids. Germline loops: CDR1 SEHNR, CDR2 FQNEAQ (reference sequence). V lost 1 base and J 1 base, leaving 7 bases between the germline ends. The variable domain in full, completed from reference TRBV7-9 and TRBJ1-1, reads DTGVSQNPRHKITKRGQNVTFRCDPISEHNRLYWYRQTLGQGPEFLTYFQNEAQLEKSRLLSDRFSAERPKGSFSTLEIQRTEQGDSAMYLCASSLGVPNTEAFFGQGTRLTVV.